Included here is one T cell receptor (beta chain) sequence, with context. The antigen is undetermined. The data stem from a study of regulatory T cells in long-lasting Graves disease. Study-wide background: The study counted Graves' disease as persistent given over 5 years of antithyroid drugs and positive TSH receptor antibodies. Whole-study findings and limits: Accuracy may have suffered from the small sample size.

Time point here: persistent/refractory GD, antithyroid drugs over 5 years with positive TRAb. From RNA extracted from PBMCs, the TCR library was made. The TCR beta library used iRepertoire HTBI primers with Arm-PCR amplification of CDR3. TCRdb called the multiplex PCR reads again in MiXCR, with one record for every CDR3 protein. Of roughly 300,000 distinct CDR3 sequences listed, 22% are singletons. The germline V and J ends were trimmed by 0 bases and 9 bases, with 6 bases remaining between them. This CDR3 has 12 amino acids. Germline CDR1 is ENHRY and CDR2 is SYGVKD. The rearrangement uses TRBV10-3 and TRBJ2-1; D ambiguous. Source: peripheral blood mononuclear cells (PBMCs), taken when the disease was refractory, from a patient treated with antithyroid drugs. This clonotype was sampled from a female donor with Graves disease. This CDR3 is CAISESLGEQFF. In nucleotides, the CDR3 is TGTGCCATCAGTGAGTCTCTTGGTGAGCAGTTCTTC.